This TCR beta chain was sequenced in a study of blood T cell repertoires in COVID-19. Germline-derived CDR1 and CDR2 are MNHEY and SMNVEV (reference sequence). The CDR3 is 15 amino acids. The junction had 7 bases not matched to a gene; V was cut back by 5 bases and J by 3 bases. Using immunoSEQ multiplex PCR, the repertoire was profiled, and TCRdb retains in-frame clones only, with some absent. Altogether tens of thousands of clones are present, around three quarters being singletons, with the ten largest covering around 27%. The sample was peripheral blood. This clonotype was obtained from a woman of 80 years or more with active or convalescent COVID-19. This chain uses TRBV27 with TRBJ1-5; 7 nucleotides agree with TRBD1. The CDR3 coding sequence is TGTGCCAGCAGTGATCGACAGGGCTTCAATCAGCCCCAGCATTTT. Translation gives CASSDRQGFNQPQHF.